The T cell receptor beta chain under discussion was sequenced for a study of blood T cell repertoires in COVID-19. CDR3 length: 14 amino acids. Germline-derived CDR1 and CDR2 are LGHNA and YSLEER. The V gene lost 1 base and the J gene lost 2 bases, with 9 bases spanning the gap. Using immunoSEQ multiplex PCR, the repertoire was profiled, and TCRdb retains in-frame clones only, with some absent. The data show hundreds of thousands of clones, 83% seen once. This receptor was identified in a woman in her forties or fifties who had been exposed to COVID-19. Input material: PBMCs or T cells enriched from blood (not recorded which). The J gene is TRBJ2-7, the V gene TRBV4-3; possible D gene TRBD1, 5 bases. This CDR3 reads CASSQGAGTYEQYF. The CDR3 nucleotides are TGCGCCAGCAGCCAAGGCGCAGGGACCTACGAGCAGTACTTC.